One sample yielded the 10 T cell receptor beta chains listed below, sequenced in a study of CD8 T cells in Susac syndrome. RNA, at roughly 0.45 to 1 ug, was reverse transcribed with random hexamers. TCRdb re-called the immunoSEQ multiplex PCR reads through MiXCR, storing one row per CDR3 protein. Of some 210,000 distinct CDR3 sequences listed, about 94% are singletons. The sequencing input was CD4+ T cells from PBMCs. The source is a human donor with Susac syndrome.

As DNA, the CDR3 is TGCGCCAGCAGTGATTTGGGGATCCCCTACGAGCAGTACTTC. Its protein product is CASSDLGIPYEQYF. The chain employs TRBV10-2 and TRBJ2-7; D gene uncertain. V lost 3 bases and J lost 2, with 11 bases in between. CDR3 length: 14 residues. Looked up from germline, CDR1 is WSHSY and CDR2 is SAAADI.

The chain recombines TRBV5-1 with TRBJ1-1, with D possibly being TRBD1 (6 bases). The V end lost 4 bases, the J end lost 0 bases, and 10 bases lay between the germline ends. Germline lookup yields CDR1 SGHRS and CDR2 YFSETQ. This CDR3 region has 14 residues. In nucleotides, the CDR3 is TGCGCCAGCAGCAACAGGGCCTTGAACACTGAAGCTTTCTTT. Its protein is CASSNRALNTEAFF.

V is TRBV4-2 and J is TRBJ1-1; D remains unclear. The CDR3 covers 17 residues. The germline CDR1 and CDR2 sequences are LGHNA and YNFKEQ. With 1 base removed from V and 4 bases from J, the gap between germline ends came to 19 bases. CDR3 loop: CASSQGFGSRRGTEAFF. The CDR3 bases are TGTGCCAGCAGCCAAGGGTTTGGGAGTCGGCGGGGCACTGAAGCTTTCTTT.

V is TRBV4-2 and J is TRBJ1-3; TRBD1 might be the D (5 bases). Trimming took 5 bases from V and 4 from J, leaving 18 bases between them. The germline CDR1 and CDR2 sequences are LGHNA and YNFKEQ. The CDR3 extends over 16 amino acids. In DNA form, the CDR3 reads TGTGCCAGCAGCGGGGCCGGTGTGCTGGGGGGAAACACCATATATTTT. Encoded protein: CASSGAGVLGGNTIYF.

CDR3 sequence reads: CASRDHRAGPGELFF. As DNA, the CDR3 is TGTGCCAGTAGGGACCATCGCGCAGGGCCCGGGGAGCTGTTTTTT. The rearrangement uses TRBV19 and TRBJ2-2, with D possibly being TRBD1 (5 bases). Trimming pared 6 bases from V and 6 bases from J, leaving 17 bases between. The CDR3 is 15 residues long. CDR1 is LNHDA, CDR2 SQIVND, per germline (reference sequence).

The chain couples TRBV3-1 to TRBJ1-1; no reliable D call. V was pared by 1 base and J by 7 bases, with 4 bases between. Germline loops: CDR1 LGHDT, CDR2 YNNKEL (reference sequence). CDR3 length: 11 residues. CDR3 DNA: TGTGCCAGCAGCCAAGGTTTTGAAGCTTTCTTT. It codes for CASSQGFEAFF.

The chain joins TRBV20-1 to TRBJ2-1; perhaps TRBD1 as D (5 bases). With 3 bases removed from V and 7 bases from J, the gap between germline ends came to 13 bases. In germline, CDR1 is DFQATT, CDR2 SNEGSKA (reference sequence). The CDR3 runs 13 residues. The chain's CDR3 is CSASPFAGNEQFF. The DNA for the CDR3 is TGCAGTGCTAGCCCCTTCGCAGGGAATGAGCAGTTCTTC.

The chain recombines TRBV9 with TRBJ1-6, with 7 bases matching TRBD1. Per germline, CDR1 SGDLS and CDR2 YYNGEE. The trim removed 4 bases at V and 13 bases at J, leaving 8 bases unmatched. The CDR3 is 13 amino acids. Here the CDR3 reads CASSPRTGGPLHF. As DNA, the CDR3 is TGTGCCAGCAGCCCACGGACAGGAGGGCCCCTCCACTTT. Full variable domain (rest looked up from reference TRBV9 and TRBJ1-6): DSGVTQTPKHLITATGQRVTLRCSPRSGDLSVYWYQQSLDQGLQFLIQYYNGEERAKGNILERFSAQQFPDLHSELNLSSLELGDSALYFCASSPRTGGPLHFGNGTRLTVT.

This sequence joins TRBV5-4 and TRBJ2-3; D perhaps matches TRBD2 (6 bases). Germline V gene sequence: CDR1 SGHNT, CDR2 YYREEE (reference sequence). Trimming took 0 bases from V and 2 from J, leaving 19 bases between them. The CDR3 is made up of 18 amino acids. The CDR3 DNA is TGTGCCAGCAGCTTGGACCCCCGGGACTTCACCCACACAGATACGCAGTATTTT. This codes for CASSLDPRDFTHTDTQYF.

This chain joins TRBV20-1 and TRBJ1-5; possibly TRBD1 for D (5 bases). Germline V gene sequence: CDR1 DFQATT, CDR2 SNEGSKA (reference sequence). V lost 5 bases and J lost 1, with 15 bases in between. This CDR3 region has 15 residues. CDR3 coding DNA: TGCAGTGCTTGGGACGGGATGATAAGCAATCAGCCCCAGCATTTT. It specifies CSAWDGMISNQPQHF.